One sample yielded the 14 T cell receptor beta chains listed below, sequenced in a study of T cell repertoires in ileal Crohn's disease. The time point was: proximal margin of the surgical specimen (macroscopically non-inflamed). Method: immunoSEQ multiplex PCR; TCRdb's copy keeps in-frame clones and lacks some. The sample holds roughly 3,200 clones, roughly two thirds seen once. Input material: ileal tissue. These receptors came from an adult with Crohn's disease.

The chain is built from TRBV27 and TRBJ1-1; D remains ambiguous. Germline V gene sequence: CDR1 MNHEY, CDR2 SMNVEV (reference sequence). The V end lost 6 bases, the J end lost 4 bases, and 12 bases lay between the germline ends. The CDR3 sequence is 13 residues long. The CDR3 reads CASSRSKGTEAFF. Here the CDR3 DNA reads TGTGCCAGCAGCCGTAGTAAGGGCACTGAAGCTTTCTTT.

The chain carries TRBV6-6 and TRBJ2-7; the D is unclear. V lost 8 bases to trimming and J lost 5 bases, with 10 bases between them. CDR1 and CDR2 from the germline V gene are MNHNY and SVGAGI (reference sequence). CDR3 size: 11 residues. The CDR3 DNA sequence: TGTGCCAGCGGGATACGGGACGAGCAGTACTTC. Its translation: CASGIRDEQYF.

This rearrangement joins TRBV18 to TRBJ1-2; 8 bases line up with TRBD1. The germline CDR1 and CDR2 sequences are KGHSH and LQKENI. Trimming cost V 4 bases and J 6 bases; bases outside gene matches: 4. The CDR3 is 13 residues long. CDR3 coding DNA: TGTGCCAGCTCACAACCAGGGGGCGATGGCTACACCTTC. It specifies CASSQPGGDGYTF.

This CDR3 is CASGLAGVTDTQYF. As DNA, the CDR3 is TGTGCCAGTGGACTAGCGGGGGTCACAGATACGCAGTATTTT. The rearrangement joins TRBV2 to TRBJ2-3, with 13 positions matching TRBD2. Per the germline V gene, CDR1 is SNHLY and CDR2 is FYNNEI. The CDR3 is 14 residues long. After removal of 9 bases from V and 2 bases from J, the junction contained 2 bases not matched to a gene.

This chain uses TRBV2 with TRBJ2-1; 14 nucleotides line up with TRBD2. Germline lookup yields CDR1 SNHLY and CDR2 FYNNEI. CDR3 length equals 15 residues. The V segment lost 6 bases and the J segment 9 bases; nucleotides outside the gene matches: 7. The chain's CDR3 is CASRSGTSGSAEQFF. For the CDR3, the DNA is TGTGCCAGCAGGTCCGGGACTAGCGGGAGTGCTGAGCAGTTCTTC. The whole variable domain, remainder taken from reference TRBV2 and TRBJ2-1, is EPEVTQTPSHQVTQMGQEVILRCVPISNHLYFYWYRQILGQKVEFLVSFYNNEISEKSEIFDDQFSVERPDGSNFTLKIRSTKLEDSAMYFCASRSGTSGSAEQFFGPGTRLTVL.

This chain connects TRBV25-1 to TRBJ2-5, with D possibly TRBD2 on 8 matching bases. V was pared by 9 bases and J by 1 base, with 18 bases between. This CDR3 spans 15 amino acids. The germline CDR1 and CDR2 sequences are MGHDK and SYGVNS. For the CDR3, the DNA is TGTGCCAGTAAGGGGGCTAGCGGGCCCCAAGAGACCCAGTACTTC. Residues: CASKGASGPQETQYF.

This clone was counted a few times. The chain has TRBV15 and TRBJ1-1; 7 bases are shared with TRBD1. V shed 5 bases, J shed 6 bases, and the junction held 12 bases outside the gene matches. The CDR3 totals 15 residues. The germline V gene encodes CDR1 LNHNV and CDR2 YYDKDF (reference sequence). CDR3 nucleotide sequence: TGTGCCACCAGCTCGCAGCTGACAGGGACTTCTGAAGCTTTCTTT. Translation gives CATSSQLTGTSEAFF.

The V and J genes are TRBV6-1 and TRBJ1-5; TRBD1 agrees at 10 bases. From germline, CDR1 is MNHNS and CDR2 SASEGT. The CDR3 is made up of 15 amino acids. The J segment lost 4 bases and the V segment lost 6 bases, leaving 6 bases of the junction unmatched. In DNA form, the CDR3 reads TGTGCCAGCAGCGGGACAGGGGTAGGTAATCAGCCCCAGCATTTT. Residues: CASSGTGVGNQPQHF.

The chain combines TRBV2 with TRBJ1-4; D may be TRBD1 (6 bases). Trimming pared 8 bases from V and 3 bases from J, leaving 19 bases between. The CDR3 extends over 16 amino acids. Germline CDR1 and CDR2: SNHLY and FYNNEI. In nucleotides, the CDR3 is TGTGCCAGCCGCACTTGGGGGGGGGCCTCTAATGAAAAACTGTTTTTT. It yields the protein CASRTWGGASNEKLFF.

This chain joins TRBV9 and TRBJ1-4; 7 nucleotides align to TRBD1. Germline V gene sequence: CDR1 SGDLS, CDR2 YYNGEE. The CDR3 is 15 residues long. Trimming cost V 0 bases and J 8 bases; bases outside gene matches: 7. CDR3 sequence reads: CASSVGRQGGEKLFF. The CDR3 DNA is TGTGCCAGCAGCGTAGGAAGACAGGGCGGCGAAAAACTGTTTTTT.

This chain connects TRBV7-2 to TRBJ2-1, with 7 bases that match TRBD1. Germline trimming cut 2 bases from V and 3 bases from J; bases unmatched to any gene: 4. CDR1 is SGHTA and CDR2 is FQGNSA in the germline V gene. CDR3 size: 15 residues. Here the CDR3 reads CASSLRGDSYNEQFF. DNA of the CDR3: TGTGCCAGCAGCTTAAGAGGGGACAGCTACAATGAGCAGTTCTTC.

The genes are TRBV5-6 and TRBJ2-1; 12 bases are a match to TRBD2. The CDR3 extends over 18 amino acids. V lost 3 bases, J lost 0 bases, and 7 bases stayed unmatched. The germline CDR1 and CDR2 sequences are SGHDT and YYEEEE. In DNA form, the CDR3 reads TGTGCCAGCAGCTCGAGACTAGCGGGAGCCCTCTCCTACAATGAGCAGTTCTTC. This gives the protein CASSSRLAGALSYNEQFF.

The chain employs TRBV29-1 and TRBJ2-1, with D possibly being TRBD2 (6 bases). The CDR3 contains 11 residues. V lost 4 bases, J lost 7 bases, and 8 bases lay in between. Germline-derived CDR1 and CDR2 are SQVTM and ANQGSEA. The CDR3 region has the DNA TGCAGCGTTGGGAGGGGAAATGAGCAGTTCTTC. Residues: CSVGRGNEQFF.

The sample holds a few counts of this clone. This chain uses TRBV19 with TRBJ2-5; weak D call: TRBD1 (5 bases). This CDR3 contains 14 residues. In germline, CDR1 is LNHDA, CDR2 SQIVND (reference sequence). Trimming took off 3 bases at V and 6 bases at J, with 14 bases between the two ends. This chain's CDR3 is CASSISAGLKTQYF. DNA for the CDR3: TGTGCCAGTAGTATTTCGGCAGGGCTGAAGACCCAGTACTTC.